This T cell receptor (beta chain) was captured by sequencing in a study of OX40 agonist ivuxolimab in advanced cancers. Only in-frame clones appear in the TCRdb table, and some are missing; sequencing was by immunoSEQ multiplex PCR. The data show tens of thousands of clones, with 88% seen just once and 4% to 5.5% held by the top ten. This clone has only one observation. This CDR3 contains 15 residues. Germline values: CDR1 SGHTA, CDR2 FQGNSA. V lost 2 bases to trimming and J lost 1 base, with 11 bases between them. The chain employs TRBV7-2 and TRBJ1-1, with D possibly being TRBD1 (5 bases). The sequence was obtained from an adult with an advanced solid tumor such as melanoma, head and neck, liver or kidney cancer. The sample consisted of CD4+ or CD8+ T cells sorted from blood, taken in a trial of the OX40 agonist ivuxolimab. The CDR3 bases are TGTGCCAGCAGCTTAATGGGGGGTGGGAACACTGAAGCTTTCTTT. Its translation is CASSLMGGGNTEAFF.